This TCR beta chain was sequenced during a study of CD8 T cells in ankylosing spondylitis. The trim removed 2 bases at V and 5 bases at J, leaving 4 bases unmatched. The CDR3 is made up of 15 amino acids. CDR1 and CDR2 from the germline V gene are MNHEY and SVGAGI. TCRdb redid the calling of the 5' RACE reads with MiXCR, one entry per CDR3 protein. The sample contains under 450,000 distinct CDR3 sequences, 20% of which appear only once. Study results and caveats: Past studies reported some motif variants in reactive arthritis synovial fluid and blood. Matched synovial fluid from ankylosing spondylitis patients was reported to be enriched for disease-linked clones.

In regard to this clonotype: Its antigen is undetermined.

This TCR was sampled from a male donor with ankylosing spondylitis or in good health (not recorded which). V is TRBV6-5 and J is TRBJ2-1; 9 positions match TRBD2. Sequencing was carried out using blood, either unsorted or a sorted T cell fraction (not recorded which). The CDR3 is CASSYASGGNNEQFF. CDR3 sequence (DNA): TGTGCCAGCAGTTACGCCAGCGGGGGGAACAATGAGCAGTTCTTC.